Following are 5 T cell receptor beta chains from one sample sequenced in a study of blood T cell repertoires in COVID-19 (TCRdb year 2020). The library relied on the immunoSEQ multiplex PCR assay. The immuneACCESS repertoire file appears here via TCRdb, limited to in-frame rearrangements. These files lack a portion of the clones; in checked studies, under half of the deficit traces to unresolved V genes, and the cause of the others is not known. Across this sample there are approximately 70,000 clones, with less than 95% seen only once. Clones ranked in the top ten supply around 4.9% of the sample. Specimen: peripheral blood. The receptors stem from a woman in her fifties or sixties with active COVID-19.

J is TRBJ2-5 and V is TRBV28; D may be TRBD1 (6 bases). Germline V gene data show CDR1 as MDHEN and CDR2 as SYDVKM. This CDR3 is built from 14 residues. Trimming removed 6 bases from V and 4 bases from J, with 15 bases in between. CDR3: CASRKARGGETQYF. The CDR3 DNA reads TGTGCCAGCAGGAAAGCCAGGGGTGGAGAGACCCAGTACTTC.

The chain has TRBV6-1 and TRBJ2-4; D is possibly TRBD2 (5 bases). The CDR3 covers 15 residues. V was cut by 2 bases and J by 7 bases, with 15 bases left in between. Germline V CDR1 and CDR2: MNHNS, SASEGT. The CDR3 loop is CASSESRRKYNIQYF. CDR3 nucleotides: TGTGCCAGCAGTGAAAGCAGGAGGAAGTATAACATTCAGTACTTC.

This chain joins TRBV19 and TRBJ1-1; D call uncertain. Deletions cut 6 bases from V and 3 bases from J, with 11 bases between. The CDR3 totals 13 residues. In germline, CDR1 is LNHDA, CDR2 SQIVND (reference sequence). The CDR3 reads CASRWREDTEAFF. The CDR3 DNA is TGTGCCAGTAGGTGGAGAGAGGACACTGAAGCTTTCTTT.

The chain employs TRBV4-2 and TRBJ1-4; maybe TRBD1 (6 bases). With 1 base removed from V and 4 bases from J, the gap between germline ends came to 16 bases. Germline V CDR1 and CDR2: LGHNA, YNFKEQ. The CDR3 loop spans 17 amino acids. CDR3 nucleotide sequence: TGTGCCAGCAGCCAAGTCGAGTCTACAGGGAGTAATGAAAAACTGTTTTTT. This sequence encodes CASSQVESTGSNEKLFF.

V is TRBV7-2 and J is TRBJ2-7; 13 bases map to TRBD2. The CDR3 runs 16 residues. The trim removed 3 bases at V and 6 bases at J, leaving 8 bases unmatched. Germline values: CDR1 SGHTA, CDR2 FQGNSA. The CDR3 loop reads CASSFRLAGGGVEQYF. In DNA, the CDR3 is TGTGCCAGCAGCTTTCGACTAGCGGGAGGCGGCGTCGAGCAGTACTTC. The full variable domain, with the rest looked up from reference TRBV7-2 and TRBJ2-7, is GAGVSQSPSNKVTEKGKDVELRCDPISGHTALYWYRQSLGQGLEFLIYFQGNSAPDKSGLPSDRFSAERTGGSVSTLTIQRTQQEDSAVYLCASSFRLAGGGVEQYFGPGTRLTVT.